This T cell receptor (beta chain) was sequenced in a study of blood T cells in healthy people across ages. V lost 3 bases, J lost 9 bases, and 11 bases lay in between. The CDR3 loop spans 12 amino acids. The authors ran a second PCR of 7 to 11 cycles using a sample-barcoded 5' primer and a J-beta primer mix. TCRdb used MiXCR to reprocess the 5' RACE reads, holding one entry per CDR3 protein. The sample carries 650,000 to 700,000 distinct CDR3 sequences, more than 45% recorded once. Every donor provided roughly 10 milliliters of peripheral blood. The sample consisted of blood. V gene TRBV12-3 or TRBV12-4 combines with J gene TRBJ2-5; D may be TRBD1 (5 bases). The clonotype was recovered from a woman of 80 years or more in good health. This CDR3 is CASSFVRASQYF. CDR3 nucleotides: TGTGCCAGCAGTTTCGTCAGGGCTTCCCAGTACTTC.